These 4 T cell receptor beta chains originate from one sample sequenced in a study of T cells in Graves' hyperthyroidism and ophthalmopathy. What was amplified from RNA transcripts were TCR beta CDR3 regions. The TCR CDR3 was amplified in a first-round RT-PCR using the HTBI primer set. One entry per CDR3 protein results from TCRdb running MiXCR on the multiplex PCR reads. The table shows about 410,000 distinct CDR3 sequences, with approximately 15% occurring only once. Sequencing was done on a sample of blood. The receptors here all came from a man younger than 30 with Graves' ophthalmopathy.

V gene TRBV27 combines with J gene TRBJ1-5, with 8 bases fitting TRBD1. V was pared by 4 bases and J by 7 bases, with 9 bases of the junction left unmatched. Germline CDR1 and CDR2: MNHEY and SMNVEV (reference sequence). CDR3 size: 15 residues. CDR3 coding DNA: TGTGCCAGCAGTTACTTTGAGGACAGGGAACAGCCCCAGCATTTT. Protein: CASSYFEDREQPQHF.

Of note for this clonotype: This may stem from a read error, because a much larger clone lies one nucleotide away. This rearrangement joins TRBV7-9 to TRBJ1-2, with D perhaps TRBD1 (5 bases). The CDR3 sequence is 12 residues long. With 9 bases removed from V and 6 bases from J, the gap between germline ends came to 14 bases. Germline V lookup: CDR1 SEHNR, CDR2 FQNEAQ (reference sequence). The CDR3 is CARTNGGDGYTF. CDR3 DNA sequence: TGTGCCAGGACCAACGGGGGAGATGGCTACACCTTC.

This clonotype has just a few counts. The gene calls are TRBV7-9 and TRBJ2-3, with 12 bases identical to TRBD1. Germline CDR1 and CDR2: SEHNR and FQNEAQ (reference sequence). The CDR3 covers 15 residues. V shed 4 bases, J shed 4 bases, and the junction held 3 bases outside the gene matches. The CDR3 sequence: CASSSGTGGPDTQYF. The CDR3 region has the DNA TGTGCCAGCAGCTCTGGGACAGGGGGCCCAGATACGCAGTATTTT.

The rearrangement joins TRBV5-1 to TRBJ1-6; the D is unclear. Germline V lookup: CDR1 SGHRS, CDR2 YFSETQ. This CDR3 has 13 amino acids. V lost 3 bases, J lost 4 bases, and 5 bases lay in between. Here the CDR3 reads CASSSDYNSPLHF. For the CDR3, the DNA is TGCGCCAGCAGCTCCGATTATAATTCACCCCTCCACTTT.